This T cell receptor (beta chain) emerged from a study of shared clonotypes between healthy human individuals. Across the study: Three plates were used per donor for CD4 naive, three for CD4 memory, two for CD8 naive and one for CD8 memory. Study-level results: A few donors had around 5% of their naive CD4 clonotypes in common.

Positively selected for CCR7, the CD45RO-negative cells used as naive CD8 cells excluded terminally differentiated effector memory CD45RA+ cells. Donation came from healthy HIV-negative adults that had no recent acute infections or vaccinations. In the authors' workflow: There were no quality scores in the junction-only immunoSEQ sequences, so filtering differed. Produced via immunoSEQ multiplex PCR; TCRdb's table is partial and in-frame only. The V and J calls and clone size come from that table; D and trimming were worked out from the DNA. The repertoire holds more than 550,000 clones, about 91% seen once, with roughly 24% in the top ten. Remarks on this clone: Its antigen remains unknown.

J gave up 6 bases and V 6 bases, and 1 base lay outside the gene matches. Germline CDR1 is SEHNR and CDR2 is FQNEAQ (reference sequence). The CDR3 runs 13 residues. The chain joins TRBV7-9 to TRBJ2-1, with TRBD2 identical over 11 bases. Sequencing used naive CD8+ T cells sorted from blood. The source is a man aged 30 to 45 in good health. CDR3 in amino acids: CASRGLAVNEQFF. CDR3 coding DNA: TGTGCCAGCAGGGGACTAGCGGTCAATGAGCAGTTCTTC. Drawing the rest from reference TRBV7-9 and TRBJ2-1, the complete variable domain is DTGVSQNPRHKITKRGQNVTFRCDPISEHNRLYWYRQTLGQGPEFLTYFQNEAQLEKSRLLSDRFSAERPKGSFSTLEIQRTEQGDSAMYLCASRGLAVNEQFFGPGTRLTVL.